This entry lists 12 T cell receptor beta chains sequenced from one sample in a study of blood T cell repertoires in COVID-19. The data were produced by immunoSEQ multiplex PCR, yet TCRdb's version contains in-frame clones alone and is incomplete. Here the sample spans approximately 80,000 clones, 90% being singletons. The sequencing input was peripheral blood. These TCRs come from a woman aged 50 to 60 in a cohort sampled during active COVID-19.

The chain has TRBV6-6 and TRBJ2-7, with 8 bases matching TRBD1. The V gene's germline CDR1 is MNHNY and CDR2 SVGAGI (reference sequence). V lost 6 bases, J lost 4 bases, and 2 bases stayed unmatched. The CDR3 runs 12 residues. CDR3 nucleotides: TGTGCCAGCAGACAGGGGGTGTACGAGCAGTACTTC. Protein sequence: CASRQGVYEQYF.

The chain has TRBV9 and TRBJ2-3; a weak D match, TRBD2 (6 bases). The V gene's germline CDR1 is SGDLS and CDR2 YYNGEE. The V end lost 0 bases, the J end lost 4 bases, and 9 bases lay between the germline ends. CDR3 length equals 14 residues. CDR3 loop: CASSVDGGPDTQYF. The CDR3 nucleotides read TGTGCCAGCAGCGTAGACGGAGGGCCAGATACGCAGTATTTT.

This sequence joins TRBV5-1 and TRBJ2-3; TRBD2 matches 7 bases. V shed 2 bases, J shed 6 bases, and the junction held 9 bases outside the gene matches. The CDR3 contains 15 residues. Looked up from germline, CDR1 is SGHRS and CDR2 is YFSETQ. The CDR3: CASSFWDYETDTQYF. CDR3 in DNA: TGCGCCAGCAGCTTTTGGGACTACGAAACGGATACGCAGTATTTT.

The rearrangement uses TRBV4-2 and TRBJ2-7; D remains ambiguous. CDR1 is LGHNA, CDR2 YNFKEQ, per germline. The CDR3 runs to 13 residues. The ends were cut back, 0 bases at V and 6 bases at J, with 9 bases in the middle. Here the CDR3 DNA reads TGTGCCAGCAGCCAAGAGACGACTTCCGAGCAGTACTTC. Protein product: CASSQETTSEQYF.

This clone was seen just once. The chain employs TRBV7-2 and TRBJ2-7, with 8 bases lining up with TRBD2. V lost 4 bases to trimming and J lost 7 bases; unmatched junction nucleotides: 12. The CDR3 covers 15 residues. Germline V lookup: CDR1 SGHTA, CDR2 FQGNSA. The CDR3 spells CASSSDSGMVWEQYF. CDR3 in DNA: TGTGCCAGCAGCTCCGATAGCGGGATGGTTTGGGAGCAGTACTTC.

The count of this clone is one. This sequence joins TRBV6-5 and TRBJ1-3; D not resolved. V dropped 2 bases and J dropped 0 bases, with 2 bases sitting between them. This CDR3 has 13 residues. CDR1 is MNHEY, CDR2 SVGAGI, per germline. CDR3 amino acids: CASSYLSGNTIYF. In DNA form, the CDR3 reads TGTGCCAGCAGTTACCTCTCTGGAAACACCATATATTTT.

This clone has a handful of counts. CDR3 DNA sequence: TGTGCCAGCAGCCAAGACTGGCTTCTTACGCAGTATTTT. Protein: CASSQDWLLTQYF. This chain links TRBV14 with TRBJ2-3; D uncertain. This CDR3 is 13 amino acids long. Germline V gene lookup returns CDR1 SGHDN and CDR2 FVKESK. V was shortened by 0 bases and J by 8 bases, with 9 bases between the two germline ends.

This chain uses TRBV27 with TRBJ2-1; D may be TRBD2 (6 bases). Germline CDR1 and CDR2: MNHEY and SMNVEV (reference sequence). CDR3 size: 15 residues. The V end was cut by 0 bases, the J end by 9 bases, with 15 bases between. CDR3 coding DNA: TGTGCCAGCAGTTTATCGATGCGGGACGGCGGTGAGCAGTTCTTC. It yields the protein CASSLSMRDGGEQFF.

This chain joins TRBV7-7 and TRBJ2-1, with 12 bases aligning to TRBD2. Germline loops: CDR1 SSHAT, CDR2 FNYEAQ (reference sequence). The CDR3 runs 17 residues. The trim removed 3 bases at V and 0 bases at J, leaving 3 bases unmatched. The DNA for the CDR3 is TGTGCCAGCAGCTTGCCGGGACTAGCGGGCTCCTACAATGAGCAGTTCTTC. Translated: CASSLPGLAGSYNEQFF.

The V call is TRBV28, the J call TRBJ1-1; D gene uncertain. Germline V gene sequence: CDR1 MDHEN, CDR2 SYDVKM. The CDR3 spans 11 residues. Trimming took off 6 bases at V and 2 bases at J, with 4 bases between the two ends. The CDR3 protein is CASRLNTEAFF. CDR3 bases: TGTGCCAGCAGGCTAAACACTGAAGCTTTCTTT.

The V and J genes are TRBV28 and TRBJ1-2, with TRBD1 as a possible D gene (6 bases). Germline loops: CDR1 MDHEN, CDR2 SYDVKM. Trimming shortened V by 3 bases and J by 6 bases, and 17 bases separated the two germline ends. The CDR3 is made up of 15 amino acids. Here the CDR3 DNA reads TGTGCCAGCAGTTTCCCCCTGGCAGGGGATCATGGCTACACCTTC. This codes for CASSFPLAGDHGYTF.

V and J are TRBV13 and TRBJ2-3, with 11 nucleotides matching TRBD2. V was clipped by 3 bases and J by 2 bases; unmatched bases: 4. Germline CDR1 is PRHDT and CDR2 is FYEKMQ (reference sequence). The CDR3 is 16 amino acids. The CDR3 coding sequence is TGTGCCAGCAGCTTCTCGGGACTAGCGGCCACAGATACGCAGTATTTT. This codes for CASSFSGLAATDTQYF.